This T cell receptor beta chain is drawn from a study of CD8 T cells in Susac syndrome. V was trimmed by 0 bases and J by 9 bases, leaving 16 bases between them. Germline V lookup: CDR1 SGHRS, CDR2 YFSETQ. The CDR3 is 15 amino acids. Random hexamers were used to reverse transcribe the RNA input (roughly 0.5 to 1 ug). TCRdb ran MiXCR on the immunoSEQ multiplex PCR reads and lists one entry per CDR3 protein. The profile covers 85,000 to 90,000 distinct CDR3 sequences, with 90% to 95% appearing a single time and over 0.25% taken by the ten largest. The sample comprised CD8+ T cells from PBMCs. The chain links TRBV5-1 to TRBJ1-3; D gene ambiguous. This receptor was obtained from a human donor in good health. CDR3 DNA sequence: TGCGCCAGCAGCTTGGGGCCGGGAAGGAGACGCACCATATATTTT. This gives the protein CASSLGPGRRRTIYF.